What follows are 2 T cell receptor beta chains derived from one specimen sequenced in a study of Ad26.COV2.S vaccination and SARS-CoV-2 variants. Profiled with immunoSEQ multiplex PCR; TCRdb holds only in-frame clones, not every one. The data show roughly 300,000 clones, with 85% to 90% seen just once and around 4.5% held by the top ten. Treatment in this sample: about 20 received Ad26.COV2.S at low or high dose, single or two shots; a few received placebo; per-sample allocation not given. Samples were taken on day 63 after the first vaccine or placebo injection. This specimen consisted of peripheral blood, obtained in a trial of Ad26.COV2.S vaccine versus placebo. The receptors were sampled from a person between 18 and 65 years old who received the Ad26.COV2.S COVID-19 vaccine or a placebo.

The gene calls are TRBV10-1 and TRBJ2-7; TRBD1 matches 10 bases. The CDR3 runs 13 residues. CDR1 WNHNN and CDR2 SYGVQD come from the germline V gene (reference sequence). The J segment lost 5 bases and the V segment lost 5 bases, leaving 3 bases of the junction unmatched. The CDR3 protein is CASSWTGGNEQYF. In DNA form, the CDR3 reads TGCGCCAGCAGTTGGACAGGGGGGAACGAGCAGTACTTC.

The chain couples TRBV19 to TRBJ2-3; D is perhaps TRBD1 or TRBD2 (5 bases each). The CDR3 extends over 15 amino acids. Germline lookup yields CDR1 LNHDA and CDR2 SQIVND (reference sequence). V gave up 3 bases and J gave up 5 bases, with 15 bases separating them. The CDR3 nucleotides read TGTGCCAGTAGTATGGACAAAGAGAGGGGAGATACGCAGTATTTT. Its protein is CASSMDKERGDTQYF.